The next 12 T cell receptor gamma chains were all read from a single sample in a study of human gamma delta and Vdelta1 T cells. TCRdb re-identified clones in the PCR reads via CATT. The profile covers 4,500 to 5,000 gamma-chain clones, with 25% to 35% appearing a single time and just under 3% taken by the ten largest. The antigens of these receptors remain unknown. Sequencing was carried out using Vdelta1 gamma-delta T cells from blood grown in culture (DOT cells). The receptors here all came from a human donor in good health.

This clone was counted only a few times. The chain is built from TRGV5 and TRGJ1 or TRGJ2. The CDR3 extends over 14 amino acids. With V trimmed by 1 base and J by 2 bases, 5 bases remained unmatched. CDR1 is VINAFY and CDR2 is YDVSNSKD in the germline V gene. The CDR3 bases are TGTGCCACCTGGGACAGTCCCTATTATTATAAGAAACTCTTT. This codes for CATWDSPYYYKKLF.

The V call is TRGV9, the J call TRGJ1 or TRGJ2. The length of the CDR3 is 17 residues. CDR1 and CDR2 from the germline V gene are GITISATS and ISYDGTV (reference sequence). Germline trimming cut 2 bases from V and 0 bases from J; bases unmatched to any gene: 13. In nucleotides, the CDR3 is TGTGCCTTGTGGGAGGAAAATCGAGTAGTGAATTATTATAAGAAACTCTTT. Its translation is CALWEENRVVNYYKKLF.

This clone was counted a few times. The rearrangement uses TRGV5 and TRGJ1 or TRGJ2. V shed 0 bases, J shed 5 bases, and the junction held 7 bases outside the gene matches. Per the germline V gene, CDR1 is VINAFY and CDR2 is YDVSNSKD. This CDR3 is built from 14 residues. The CDR3 DNA reads as TGTGCCACCTGGGACAGGACGAAAAATTATAAGAAACTCTTT. It yields the protein CATWDRTKNYKKLF.

This chain connects TRGV4 to TRGJP. Germline V gene data show CDR1 as EGSTGY and CDR2 as YDSYTSSV. This CDR3 is 14 amino acids long. V lost 5 bases to trimming and J lost 6 bases; unmatched junction nucleotides: 1. CDR3 coding DNA: TGTGCCACCTGGGTAGAGTTGGGCAAAAAAATCAAGGTATTT. Residues: CATWVELGKKIKVF.

This clone was counted a few times. V and J are TRGV4 and TRGJP2. From germline, CDR1 is EGSTGY and CDR2 YDSYTSSV. J gave up 3 bases and V 0 bases, and 10 bases lay outside the gene matches. The CDR3 is made up of 17 amino acids. The CDR3 loop reads CATWDGRRFGSDWIKTF. The CDR3 nucleotides are TGTGCCACCTGGGATGGGCGACGGTTTGGTAGTGATTGGATCAAGACGTTT.

The chain couples TRGV4 to TRGJ1 or TRGJ2. The trim removed 4 bases at V and 2 bases at J, leaving 11 bases unmatched. The CDR3 extends over 15 amino acids. Per the germline V gene, CDR1 is EGSTGY and CDR2 is YDSYTSSV. CDR3 nucleotide sequence: TGTGCCACCTGGGACGGAAAAGAGGATTATTATAAGAAACTCTTT. Amino acid sequence: CATWDGKEDYYKKLF.

The table lists this clone with a count of one. This sequence may be a read error, since a much larger clone differs from it by one base. Other DNA sequences in the same sample also yield this CDR3. The chain has TRGV3 and TRGJ1 or TRGJ2. CDR1 is VTNTFY, CDR2 YDVSTARD, per germline (reference sequence). The CDR3 totals 13 residues. V shed 1 base, J shed 6 bases, and the junction held 6 bases outside the gene matches. CDR3 in amino acids: CATWDRQGYKKLF. In DNA form, the CDR3 reads TGTGCCACCTGGGACAGACAAGGTTATAAGAAACTCTTT.

V usage is TRGV9 and J usage is TRGJ1 or TRGJ2. This CDR3 is built from 9 residues. J lost 10 bases, V lost 3 bases, and 0 bases had no gene match. Germline V gene lookup returns CDR1 GITISATS and CDR2 ISYDGTV (reference sequence). The CDR3 DNA reads TGTGCCTTGTGGGAGAAGAAACTCTTT. It is translated as CALWEKKLF.

The chain links TRGV4 to TRGJ1 or TRGJ2. Per the germline V gene, CDR1 is EGSTGY and CDR2 is YDSYTSSV. Losses at the gene ends were 0 bases for V and 4 bases for J; bases not matched to a gene: 9. There are 15 residues in the CDR3. Here the CDR3 DNA reads TGTGCCACCTGGGATGGGCCCCTGCCCTATTATAAGAAACTCTTT. Encoded protein: CATWDGPLPYYKKLF.

This clone was detected once. The V and J genes are TRGV4 and TRGJ1 or TRGJ2. Losses at the gene ends were 4 bases for V and 7 bases for J; bases not matched to a gene: 10. The CDR3 totals 13 residues. Germline CDR1 is EGSTGY and CDR2 is YDSYTSSV. The DNA for the CDR3 is TGTGCCACCTGGGACGGGCTTCACTATAAGAAACTCTTT. As protein: CATWDGLHYKKLF.

This clone was found a few times. The chain carries TRGV5 and TRGJ1 or TRGJ2. Trimming removed 4 bases from V and 6 bases from J; junction bases left unmatched: 3. Germline loops: CDR1 VINAFY, CDR2 YDVSNSKD. The CDR3 is 11 amino acids. The DNA of the CDR3 is TGTGCCACCTGGGAATTTTATAAGAAACTCTTT. Its protein product is CATWEFYKKLF.

The J gene was reported as TRGJ1 or TRGJ2; the V gene went uncalled. The CDR3 spans 12 residues. The CDR3 is CATYGDYYKKLF. Written as DNA, the CDR3 is TGTGCCACCTACGGGGATTATTATAAGAAACTCTTT.